What follows is one T cell receptor beta chain and its context. Its matching antigen is unknown. Measured with immunoSEQ multiplex PCR; TCRdb has only the in-frame clones, and not every one. The sample contains approximately 81,000 clones, 93% of which appear only once. The data stem from a study of cytomegalovirus exposure and HLA in healthy donors. Points from the study as a whole: Cytomegalovirus association was listed for 164 TCR beta chains.

The CDR3 spans 12 residues. Per germline, CDR1 SGDLS and CDR2 YYNGEE. Trimming shortened V by 4 bases and J by 2 bases, and 3 bases separated the two germline ends. The rearrangement uses TRBV9 and TRBJ2-2; D not certain. The source of this sequence is a man between 18 and 35 years old in good health and CMV-seronegative. Sequencing input: PBMCs. CDR3 loop: CASSLNTGELFF. The CDR3 coding sequence is TGTGCCAGCAGCCTAAACACCGGGGAGCTGTTTTTT.